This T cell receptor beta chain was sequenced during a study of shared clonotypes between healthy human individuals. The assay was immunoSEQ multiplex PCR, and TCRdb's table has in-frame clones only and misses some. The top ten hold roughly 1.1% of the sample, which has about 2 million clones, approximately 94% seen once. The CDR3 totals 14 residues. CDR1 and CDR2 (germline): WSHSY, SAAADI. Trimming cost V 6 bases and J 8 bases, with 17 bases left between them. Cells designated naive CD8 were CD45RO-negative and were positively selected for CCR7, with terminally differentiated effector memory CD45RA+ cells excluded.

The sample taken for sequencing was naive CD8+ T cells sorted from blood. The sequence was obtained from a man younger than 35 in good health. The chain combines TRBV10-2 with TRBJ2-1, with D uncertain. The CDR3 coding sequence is TGCGCCAGCAGCCAAGTAATACGAGCCGATGAGCAGTTCTTC. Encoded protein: CASSQVIRADEQFF.